Listed here are 5 T cell receptor beta chains from one sample, sequenced in a study of T cells after somatic rescue of genetic block. Sequenced by immunoSEQ multiplex PCR; TCRdb stores in-frame clones only, minus some. The table shows tens of thousands of clones, with approximately 91% occurring only once. The sequencing sample was made of peripheral blood mononuclear cells (PBMCs). The receptor source for this set is a man aged 25 to 40.

The V call is TRBV7-8, the J call TRBJ1-4; tentative D call: TRBD1 (6 bases). Trimming stripped 4 bases from V and 7 bases from J, with 19 bases between. Germline V CDR1 and CDR2: SGHVS, FQNEAQ. This CDR3 is 16 amino acids long. CDR3 sequence: CASSSTRRGVSEKLFF. The CDR3 bases are TGTGCCAGCAGCTCCACCCGCAGGGGCGTCAGTGAAAAACTGTTTTTT.

A single count supports this clone. The chain employs TRBV9 and TRBJ2-5, with a tentative D call TRBD1 (6 bases). Germline assignment: CDR1 SGDLS and CDR2 YYNGEE. The ends were cut back, 0 bases at V and 5 bases at J, with 11 bases in the middle. This CDR3 region has 14 residues. The CDR3 is CASSVGGQLETQYF. The CDR3 DNA sequence: TGTGCCAGCAGCGTAGGAGGACAGTTGGAGACCCAGTACTTC.

The J gene is TRBJ2-3, the V gene TRBV7-2; 8 nucleotides line up with TRBD2. Losses at the gene ends were 6 bases for V and 14 bases for J; bases not matched to a gene: 10. Germline CDR1 SGHTA, CDR2 FQGNSA. CDR3 length equals 12 residues. CDR3 nucleotides: TGTGCCAGCAGTCACCTTAGCGGGGAGGGGTATTTT. The encoded protein is CASSHLSGEGYF.

The chain is built from TRBV10-3 and TRBJ2-5; 7 bases fit TRBD2. The CDR3 spans 16 residues. V was pared by 2 bases and J by 5 bases, with 11 bases of the junction left unmatched. In germline, CDR1 is ENHRY, CDR2 SYGVKD. CDR3 region: CAISERGRGIGETQYF. The CDR3, as DNA: TGTGCCATCAGTGAGCGAGGGCGGGGGATCGGGGAGACCCAGTACTTC.

The chain has TRBV28 and TRBJ2-1, with D perhaps TRBD1 (5 bases). Germline CDR1 MDHEN, CDR2 SYDVKM. The CDR3 has 12 amino acids. Trimming pared 5 bases from V and 7 bases from J, leaving 9 bases between. DNA for the CDR3: TGTGCCAGCAGTGTGGACACGAATGAGCAGTTCTTC. Translation gives CASSVDTNEQFF.